This is a list of T cell receptor beta chains from one sample in a study of Ad26.COV2.S vaccination and SARS-CoV-2 variants. Repertoires were generated with immunoSEQ multiplex PCR, while TCRdb's copy carries only in-frame clones and drops some. This sample has 430,000 or so clones, with nearly 90% found just once. The source material was peripheral blood, sampled in a trial of Ad26.COV2.S vaccine versus placebo. All receptors come from a person between 18 and 65 years old who received the Ad26.COV2.S COVID-19 vaccine or a placebo. Each CDR3 is given with its conserved first and last residue. Clone size, where shown, is once, few, many, or a class for clones that have expanded.

J: TRBJ2-5; V: TRBV9; size: NA; CDR3: CASSLRASGVGETQYF
J: TRBJ2-6; V: TRBV28; size: NA; CDR3: CASSIQGWGANVLTF
J: TRBJ1-2; V: TRBV6-5; size: NA; CDR3: CASSRDRGYGYTF
J: TRBJ2-1; V: TRBV9; size: once; CDR3: CASSVPTDRGWDEQFF
J: TRBJ1-2; V: TRBV5-6; size: NA; CDR3: CASSLVANYGYTF
J: TRBJ2-7; V: TRBV19; size: few; CDR3: CASSMVGSYEQYF
J: TRBJ2-1; V: TRBV20-1; size: once; CDR3: CSARDNEQFF
J: TRBJ1-6; V: TRBV19; size: NA; CDR3: CASSISGQYSPLHF
J: TRBJ2-1; V: TRBV2; size: NA; CDR3: CASSDPGGGSYNEQFF
J: TRBJ2-6; V: TRBV11-3; size: NA; CDR3: CASSFGDSGANVLTF
J: TRBJ2-7; V: TRBV6-5; size: NA; CDR3: CASSSDSESSYEQYF
J: TRBJ1-5; V: TRBV7-4; size: few; CDR3: CASSRQGACQPQHF
J: TRBJ2-1; V: TRBV19; size: NA; CDR3: CASSIVGPLYNEQFF
J: TRBJ1-2; V: TRBV11-2; size: NA; CDR3: CASSLEEGLRERGYGYTF
J: TRBJ1-1; V: TRBV19; size: NA; CDR3: CASSQKGLNTEAFF
J: TRBJ2-2; V: TRBV18; size: NA; CDR3: CASSPSAGGWQTGELFF
J: TRBJ2-1; V: TRBV9; size: NA; CDR3: CASSVHLAASYNEQFF
J: TRBJ1-3; V: TRBV9; size: NA; CDR3: CASSSPDRGGNTIYF
J: TRBJ1-5; V: TRBV4-3; size: NA; CDR3: CASSQEFRNQPQHF
J: TRBJ2-1; V: TRBV18; size: NA; CDR3: CASSLRGPGGPYLHNEQFF
J: TRBJ1-5; V: TRBV6-5; size: NA; CDR3: CASSYSGTREPQHF
J: TRBJ2-7; V: TRBV5-1; size: NA; CDR3: CASSRQGISGYEQYF
J: TRBJ2-1; V: TRBV7-9; size: few; CDR3: CASSFFANRVYNEQFF
J: TRBJ2-7; V: TRBV18; size: NA; CDR3: CASSGLYEQYF
J: TRBJ1-2; V: TRBV9; size: NA; CDR3: CASSAHLWGSDYGYTF
J: TRBJ2-5; V: TRBV5-4; size: NA; CDR3: CASSFRVGGQETQYF
J: TRBJ1-6; V: TRBV9; size: once; CDR3: CASSVVSGWNSPLHF
J: TRBJ1-1; V: TRBV11-3; size: NA; CDR3: CASSPGDGQMNTEAFF
J: TRBJ2-2; V: TRBV24-1; size: NA; CDR3: CATTSTGTGELFF
J: TRBJ1-2; V: TRBV4-3; size: NA; CDR3: CASSQDRKGGYYGYTF
J: TRBJ1-5; V: TRBV27; size: few; CDR3: CARLEVFEDNQPQHF
J: TRBJ2-3; V: TRBV28; size: NA; CDR3: CASSLGGGAQYF
J: TRBJ1-1; V: TRBV6-5; size: NA; CDR3: CASIIQAWDTEAFF
J: TRBJ2-1; V: TRBV3-1/TRBV3-2; size: NA; CDR3: CASSQTPYTGNLEQFF
J: TRBJ2-1; V: TRBV5-1; size: NA; CDR3: CASSLGLTTRSYNEQFF
J: TRBJ1-1; V: TRBV27; size: NA; CDR3: CASSVPGRTEAFF